These 18 T cell receptor beta chains share one sample of origin, sequenced in a study of cytomegalovirus exposure and HLA in healthy donors. PCR involved 60 Vbeta and 13 Jbeta primers. Here immunoSEQ multiplex PCR was the method, and the copy in TCRdb shows in-frame clones only, minus some. This table has approximately 150,000 clones, around 86% appearing once. Input material: PBMCs. All receptors come from a man between 50 and 59 years old in good health and CMV-seropositive.

The chain employs TRBV28 and TRBJ2-7; 7 nucleotides line up with TRBD2. CDR3 length: 12 residues. Trimming at V came to 11 bases and at J to 3 bases, leaving 7 bases not matched to a gene. The germline CDR1 and CDR2 sequences are MDHEN and SYDVKM. The CDR3 loop is CARGGIDYEQYF. For the CDR3, the DNA is TGTGCCCGGGGAGGGATCGACTACGAGCAGTACTTC.

The V gene is TRBV30, the J gene TRBJ2-7; 7 positions match TRBD1. CDR3 length equals 13 residues. CDR1 is GTSNPN and CDR2 is SVGIG in the germline V gene (reference sequence). With 2 bases clipped from V and 6 bases from J, the junction kept 7 bases outside the gene matches. CDR3: CAWSTNRGAEQYF. The CDR3 DNA is TGTGCCTGGAGTACTAACAGGGGTGCCGAGCAGTACTTC.

This chain joins TRBV9 and TRBJ2-7; 11 bases align to TRBD1. From germline, CDR1 is SGDLS and CDR2 YYNGEE. Trimming at V came to 3 bases and at J to 1 base, leaving 6 bases not matched to a gene. The CDR3 extends over 16 amino acids. CDR3 amino acids: CASSAGGQGGSYEQYF. The DNA for the CDR3 is TGTGCCAGCAGCGCAGGGGGACAGGGGGGTTCCTACGAGCAGTACTTC.

In this sample, this clone turned up once. This sequence joins TRBV4-2 and TRBJ1-3; D possibly corresponds to TRBD1 (6 bases). Deletions cut 2 bases from V and 0 bases from J, with 11 bases between. The CDR3 totals 16 residues. Germline loops: CDR1 LGHNA, CDR2 YNFKEQ. This CDR3 reads CASSQITGSSGNTIYF. DNA of the CDR3: TGTGCCAGCAGCCAAATTACAGGGAGCTCTGGAAACACCATATATTTT.

The chain has TRBV5-1 and TRBJ2-1; perhaps TRBD1 as D (6 bases). Germline V CDR1 and CDR2: SGHRS, YFSETQ. CDR3 size: 13 residues. V was pared by 5 bases and J by 7 bases, with 13 bases between. The CDR3 region is CASRTGAENEQFF. CDR3 bases: TGCGCCAGCAGGACAGGTGCTGAGAATGAGCAGTTCTTC.

Regarding this clone: Other nucleotide sequences from this sample produce the same CDR3. V usage is TRBV15 and J usage is TRBJ2-7, with TRBD1 matching 7 bases. The ends lost 3 bases at V and 3 bases at J; junction bases unmatched: 2. The CDR3 extends over 13 amino acids. CDR1 and CDR2 (germline): LNHNV, YYDKDF (reference sequence). CDR3 sequence: CATSSGTDYEQYF. The CDR3 nucleotides are TGTGCCACCAGCAGCGGGACAGACTACGAGCAGTACTTC.

This chain uses TRBV14 with TRBJ2-5; D gene ambiguous. The DNA end favors TRBJ2-7, so the J call may be wrong. There are 14 residues in the CDR3. Germline CDR1 and CDR2: SGHDN and FVKESK. CDR3 protein: CASSPPKPDYEQYF. The CDR3 DNA follows: TGTGCCAGCAGCCCTCCCAAACCGGACTACGAGCAGTACTTC.

V and J are TRBV4-1 and TRBJ2-7; weak D call: TRBD2 (5 bases). Germline V gene data show CDR1 as MGHRA and CDR2 as YSYEKL. CDR3 length: 16 residues. V was clipped by 5 bases and J by 3 bases, with 20 bases between them. CDR3: CASSERLPFRDYEQYF. The CDR3 DNA is TGCGCCAGCAGCGAACGACTGCCTTTTCGGGACTACGAGCAGTACTTC.

The rearrangement joins TRBV28 to TRBJ2-1, with TRBD2 identical over 10 bases. This CDR3 spans 17 amino acids. Germline loops: CDR1 MDHEN, CDR2 SYDVKM. V trimming: 5 bases; J trimming: 8 bases; junction bases outside the gene matches: 15. The CDR3 protein is CASSIMGLALAVDEQFF. CDR3 coding DNA: TGTGCCAGCAGTATAATGGGACTAGCGTTGGCGGTGGATGAGCAGTTCTTC.

The V call is TRBV7-2, the J call TRBJ1-1; D might be TRBD1 (6 bases). The V end was cut by 3 bases, the J end by 1 base, with 9 bases between. The CDR3 totals 14 residues. From germline, CDR1 is SGHTA and CDR2 FQGNSA. CDR3 DNA: TGTGCCAGCAGCTTCCTACAGGGGAACACTGAAGCTTTCTTT. Translated: CASSFLQGNTEAFF.

The chain recombines TRBV5-6 with TRBJ1-5; 7 bases align to TRBD1. The CDR3 has 14 amino acids. In germline, CDR1 is SGHDT, CDR2 YYEEEE. The junction had 4 bases not matched to a gene; V was cut back by 0 bases and J by 7 bases. The CDR3 spells CASSLGDRDQPQHF. CDR3 sequence (DNA): TGTGCCAGCAGCTTGGGTGACAGGGACCAGCCCCAGCATTTT.

The chain is built from TRBV7-8 and TRBJ2-5, with 8 nucleotides matching TRBD2. This CDR3 contains 15 residues. The germline gives CDR1 SGHVS, CDR2 FQNEAQ. With V trimmed by 5 bases and J by 5 bases, 10 bases remained unmatched. CDR3 DNA: TGTGCCAGCAGCCACCCAGCGGGGGCGGGGGAGACCCAGTACTTC. Its translation: CASSHPAGAGETQYF.

This chain joins TRBV5-1 and TRBJ2-3; TRBD1 is a possible D gene (6 bases). The germline CDR1 and CDR2 sequences are SGHRS and YFSETQ. Trimming removed 0 bases at V and 5 bases at J, with 10 bases between. The CDR3 spans 14 residues. Written as DNA, the CDR3 is TGCGCCAGCAGCTTGGACAGGGTAGGAGATACGCAGTATTTT. As protein: CASSLDRVGDTQYF. The complete variable domain, with remaining parts taken from reference TRBV5-1 and TRBJ2-3, reads KAGVTQTPRYLIKTRGQQVTLSCSPISGHRSVSWYQQTPGQGLQFLFEYFSETQRNKGNFPGRFSGRQFSNSRSEMNVSTLELGDSALYLCASSLDRVGDTQYFGPGTRLTVL.

This clone was detected a few times. The J gene is TRBJ1-1, the V gene TRBV5-4; TRBD1 might be the D (5 bases). The germline V gene encodes CDR1 SGHNT and CDR2 YYREEE (reference sequence). This CDR3 has 13 amino acids. V shed 4 bases and J shed 4 bases, with 11 bases lying between them. The CDR3 protein is CASSPPDSTEAFF. The CDR3 region has the DNA TGTGCCAGCAGCCCACCCGACAGCACTGAAGCTTTCTTT.

This clone was picked up one time. The rearrangement uses TRBV9 and TRBJ2-2; TRBD2 aligns across 8 bases. The CDR3 runs 16 residues. J lost 1 base, V lost 0 bases, and 2 bases had no gene match. CDR1 is SGDLS, CDR2 YYNGEE, per germline. Here the CDR3 reads CASSVDAGGNTGELFF. In DNA, the CDR3 is TGTGCCAGCAGCGTAGATGCGGGGGGGAACACCGGGGAGCTGTTTTTT.

The J gene is TRBJ2-7, the V gene TRBV6-1; D remains ambiguous. V dropped 7 bases and J dropped 3 bases, with 13 bases sitting between them. This CDR3 spans 13 amino acids. In germline, CDR1 is MNHNS, CDR2 SASEGT. Written as DNA, the CDR3 is TGTGCCAGCACCCGGTGGTCCAACTACGAGCAGTACTTC. Its protein is CASTRWSNYEQYF.

V is TRBV5-1 and J is TRBJ2-2, with 9 bases aligning to TRBD1. Looked up from germline, CDR1 is SGHRS and CDR2 is YFSETQ. This CDR3 comprises 17 residues. Trimming took 2 bases from V and 8 from J; bases not matched to a gene: 13. For the CDR3, the DNA is TGCGCCAGCAGCTTCGAATCTATACAGGGGGCGTCAGGGGAGCTGTTTTTT. This gives the protein CASSFESIQGASGELFF.

This clone occurred a few times. The V and J genes are TRBV27 and TRBJ1-4; 8 nucleotides match TRBD1. Trimming cost V 1 base and J 8 bases; bases outside gene matches: 6. Germline V gene lookup returns CDR1 MNHEY and CDR2 SMNVEV (reference sequence). The CDR3 is made up of 15 amino acids. The CDR3 here is CASSLWGRGQEKLFF. CDR3 in DNA: TGTGCCAGCAGTTTATGGGGCAGGGGGCAGGAAAAACTGTTTTTT.